What follows describes a single T cell receptor (beta chain). Its matching antigen is unknown. This sample stems from a study of cytomegalovirus exposure and HLA in healthy donors. The study, taken as a whole, reports: Per a prior analysis, the majority of TCR beta V segments were productive roughly 90% or roughly 30% of the time. DRB1 had the most TCR associations and HLA-C the fewest, a later analysis found, with rates varying by HLA locus.

Germline V gene lookup returns CDR1 MGHDK and CDR2 SYGVNS. This CDR3 is built from 15 residues. Trimming cost V 1 base and J 4 bases; bases outside gene matches: 2. Both 60 Vbeta primers and 13 Jbeta primers went into the PCR. The authors' processing: Counted up in a later analysis, unique TCR beta chains came to approximately 83 million, with around 10 million shared. Here immunoSEQ multiplex PCR was the method, and the copy in TCRdb shows in-frame clones only, minus some. D and trimming were read from the DNA, whereas the V and J calls and clone size are those reported in that table. The sample includes around 150,000 clones, around 90% of them seen just once.

The sequence was collected from a woman younger than 45 in good health and CMV-seronegative. This chain joins TRBV25-1 and TRBJ1-1; 11 bases agree with TRBD1. Sequencing input: PBMCs. CDR3 sequence: CASSELGTGGTEAFF. The CDR3 DNA reads TGTGCCAGCAGTGAATTGGGGACAGGGGGCACTGAAGCTTTCTTT. The whole variable domain, remainder taken from reference TRBV25-1 and TRBJ1-1, is EADIYQTPRYLVIGTGKKITLECSQTMGHDKMYWYQQDPGMELHLIHYSYGVNSTEKGDLSSESTVSRIRTEHFPLTLESARPSHTSQYLCASSELGTGGTEAFFGQGTRLTVV.